Below, one TCR beta chain is given with its context. It has no known antigen specificity. Qualities for individual bases were not recorded, and no much larger clone is one base off. The library was generated by PCR. The reads were generated on an Illumina HiSeq 2500. Molecular barcoding was employed in the preparation of TCR libraries, with unique molecular identifiers being used to normalize TCRbeta repertoire quantification. TCRdb trimmed public reads at Q25 via fastp, called clones via MiXCR and kept in-frame beta chains. Rows merge per CDR3 protein into single entries with the most common DNA and genes. The sample data list some 520,000 distinct CDR3 sequences, and around a third of these were observed just once. Together, the top ten hold 2.4% of the sample. The data were taken from a study of T-cell reconstitution after alpha-beta-depleted transplantation in children (dated by TCRdb to about 2016). Looking at the study overall: The study quantitatively tracked T-cell immune reconstitution after TCRalphabeta/CD19-depleted allogeneic hematopoietic cell transplantation in children using TCR repertoire profiling.

CDR1 and CDR2, per the germline V gene (reference sequence), are SGHNT and YYREEE. The CDR3 runs 17 residues from the cysteine to the phenylalanine. The CDR3 DNA has 51 bases and is translated from base 1. V lost 3 bases and J lost 1 base; the stretch between them is 16 bases long. The sequences come from PBMCs from the stem cell graft donor, collected from the stem cell graft. Recombination linked TRBV5-4 to TRBJ2-2; the D call is tentative, TRBD1 or TRBD2, as each matches 6 bases. This receptor was obtained from a human donor who donated a stem cell graft to a child with aplastic anemia. The CDR3 sequence is CASSSRGSAGNTGELFF. The base sequence is TGTGCCAGCAGCTCCAGGGGTTCAGCGGGGAACACCGGGGAGCTGTTTTTT.